The 9 T cell receptor beta chains presented below share a single source sample, sequenced in a study of blood T cell repertoires in COVID-19. Assay: immunoSEQ multiplex PCR; the TCRdb copy retains only in-frame clones and omits some. The table lists about 35,000 clones, roughly 88% of them singletons. Material for sequencing was peripheral blood. Source of these receptors: a woman in her 70s with active COVID-19.

The chain employs TRBV19 and TRBJ2-5; the match to TRBD2 covers 10 bases. Trimming at V came to 4 bases and at J to 5 bases, leaving 13 bases not matched to a gene. This CDR3 is built from 17 residues. CDR1 is LNHDA and CDR2 is SQIVND in the germline V gene (reference sequence). The CDR3 sequence is CASSRSGSGGAGETQYF. For the CDR3, the DNA is TGTGCCAGTAGTAGAAGCGGGAGCGGGGGGGCCGGCGAGACCCAGTACTTC.

The chain carries TRBV5-4 and TRBJ1-4; a possible D gene is TRBD1 (5 bases). The CDR3 totals 15 residues. The V gene's germline CDR1 is SGHNT and CDR2 YYREEE (reference sequence). V gave up 3 bases and J gave up 5 bases, with 14 bases separating them. CDR3 loop: CASSSKGNPNEKLFF. The CDR3 region has the DNA TGTGCCAGCAGCTCTAAGGGGAATCCAAATGAAAAACTGTTTTTT.

This chain uses TRBV5-4 with TRBJ2-7, with no clear D. The CDR3 loop spans 14 amino acids. The V end was cut by 0 bases, the J end by 5 bases, with 12 bases between. In germline, CDR1 is SGHNT, CDR2 YYREEE (reference sequence). The CDR3 sequence is CASSLVENLDEQYF. In DNA, the CDR3 is TGTGCCAGCAGCTTGGTTGAAAACTTAGACGAGCAGTACTTC.

CDR3 in amino acids: CASSTGMVGTDTQYF. In nucleotides, the CDR3 is TGCGCCAGCAGTACCGGGATGGTGGGCACAGATACGCAGTATTTT. V is TRBV10-1 and J is TRBJ2-3; a weak D match, TRBD2 (5 bases). The V gene's germline CDR1 is WNHNN and CDR2 SYGVQD (reference sequence). The CDR3 sequence is 15 residues long. Trimming shortened V by 5 bases and J by 1 base, and 13 bases separated the two germline ends.

The chain joins TRBV10-3 to TRBJ2-7; TRBD1 is a possible D gene (5 bases). The germline V and J ends were trimmed by 10 bases and 4 bases, with 14 bases remaining between them. Germline CDR1 ENHRY, CDR2 SYGVKD. CDR3 length equals 12 residues. The CDR3 is CATGAGLYEQYF. The CDR3 DNA sequence: TGTGCCACCGGAGCAGGGTTATACGAGCAGTACTTC.

The chain has TRBV7-9 and TRBJ1-4; the D gene is possibly TRBD1 (6 bases). CDR1 is SEHNR, CDR2 FQNEAQ, per germline (reference sequence). Trimming stripped 1 base from V and 6 bases from J, with 15 bases between. The CDR3 extends over 16 amino acids. The CDR3 reads CASSLGTDPFYEKLFF. The DNA of the CDR3 is TGTGCCAGCAGCTTAGGGACAGATCCCTTTTATGAAAAACTGTTTTTT.

The chain employs TRBV7-9 and TRBJ1-5; a weak D match, TRBD1 (5 bases). The ends were cut back, 1 base at V and 4 bases at J, with 8 bases in the middle. The CDR3 length is 14 residues. Germline V gene lookup returns CDR1 SEHNR and CDR2 FQNEAQ (reference sequence). In DNA, the CDR3 is TGTGCCAGCAGCTTAGGGCAGGGTAATCAGCCCCAGCATTTT. It specifies CASSLGQGNQPQHF.

The chain is built from TRBV4-3 and TRBJ2-5; TRBD1 matches at 7 bases. V shed 4 bases and J 5 bases; nucleotides not matched to a gene: 10. The CDR3 consists of 15 residues. Germline values: CDR1 LGHNA, CDR2 YSLEER. CDR3 DNA: TGCGCCAGCAGCCCTCAGCTGACAGGGCACGAGACCCAGTACTTC. It encodes CASSPQLTGHETQYF.

This chain uses TRBV15 with TRBJ2-1, with TRBD2 matching over 10 bases. This CDR3 is 18 amino acids long. Germline-derived CDR1 and CDR2 are LNHNV and YYDKDF (reference sequence). Trimming at V came to 0 bases and at J to 4 bases, leaving 9 bases not matched to a gene. The CDR3: CATSRDQQLAGKYNEQFF. The CDR3 DNA follows: TGTGCCACCAGCAGAGATCAACAACTAGCGGGGAAATACAATGAGCAGTTCTTC.